This T cell receptor beta chain was recovered during a study of blood T cell repertoires in COVID-19. The overall study: Sites across the United States, Italy and Spain contributed samples from acute and convalescent COVID-19. The cDNA or gDNA used as material had been derived from T cells, B-cell-depleted T cells, or PBMCs.

The protocol was immunoSEQ multiplex PCR, while the TCRdb copy is restricted to in-frame clones and leaves out a portion. Of hundreds of thousands of clones listed, 70% to 90% are singletons. Germline lookup yields CDR1 MNHEY and CDR2 SVGAGI. Between the trimmed V and J ends, which lost 7 bases and 8 bases, there was a span of 18 bases. CDR3 length equals 14 residues. The V call is TRBV6-5, the J call TRBJ2-1, with D possibly being TRBD1 (5 bases). The TCR sequence derives from a woman in her 30s who had recovered from COVID-19. Sequencing was performed on peripheral blood. CDR3 residues: CASKMPGFTDEQFF. CDR3 bases: TGTGCCAGCAAGATGCCAGGGTTCACCGATGAGCAGTTCTTC.